The 19 T cell receptor beta chains reported below all come from one sample, sequenced in a study of T cells in Graves' hyperthyroidism and ophthalmopathy. RNA transcripts served as the template for amplifying TCR beta CDR3 regions. The study used the HTBI primer set for a first-round RT-PCR of the TCR CDR3. TCRdb reprocessed the multiplex PCR reads via MiXCR and lists one record per CDR3 protein. The table lists roughly 400,000 distinct CDR3 sequences, approximately 14% of them singletons. Specimen: blood. The receptors shown here come from a woman aged 18-29 years with Graves' hyperthyroidism that later progressed to Graves' ophthalmopathy.

This clonotype was detected only a few times. The gene calls are TRBV6-2 or TRBV6-3 and TRBJ1-3; the D is unclear. In germline, CDR1 is MNHEY, CDR2 SVGEGT. The CDR3 sequence is 15 residues long. Trimming left V 4 bases short and J 3 bases short, with 13 bases between. CDR3 in DNA: TGTGCCAGCAGTTTTGGACCTGCGCTTGGAAACACCATATATTTT. Translating gives CASSFGPALGNTIYF.

The V gene is TRBV12-3 or TRBV12-4, the J gene TRBJ2-6; D not certain. V was pared by 6 bases and J by 1 base, with 7 bases between. There are 14 residues in the CDR3. This CDR3 reads CASRDGSGANVLTF. The DNA of the CDR3 is TGTGCCAGCAGGGATGGGTCTGGGGCCAACGTCCTGACTTTC.

This clonotype was counted at least ten times. This sequence joins TRBV2 and TRBJ2-7; possibly TRBD2 for D (6 bases). Germline CDR1 is SNHLY and CDR2 is FYNNEI. V was trimmed by 6 bases and J by 0 bases, leaving 15 bases between them. The CDR3 extends over 15 amino acids. In DNA, the CDR3 is TGTGCCAGCAGCACCGGGACTTTGAGCTCCTACGAGCAGTACTTC. Translated: CASSTGTLSSYEQYF.

There are a few counts of this clonotype. The J gene is TRBJ2-1, the V gene TRBV6-1, with TRBD2 identical over 13 bases. The CDR3 runs to 14 residues. Losses at the gene ends were 3 bases for V and 10 bases for J; bases not matched to a gene: 3. Germline assignment: CDR1 MNHNS and CDR2 SASEGT. This chain's CDR3 is CASSDAGLAGEQFF. In nucleotides, the CDR3 is TGTGCCAGCAGTGACGCGGGACTAGCGGGAGAGCAGTTCTTC.

This chain links TRBV7-2 with TRBJ2-1; 11 positions match TRBD2. The CDR3 spans 15 residues. In germline, CDR1 is SGHTA, CDR2 FQGNSA. V lost 5 bases to trimming and J lost 2 bases; unmatched junction nucleotides: 2. Written as DNA, the CDR3 is TGTGCCAGCAGCCAGACTAGCGGGACCTACAATGAGCAGTTCTTC. Its translation is CASSQTSGTYNEQFF. The full variable domain, completed using reference TRBV7-2 and TRBJ2-1, is GAGVSQSPSNKVTEKGKDVELRCDPISGHTALYWYRQSLGQGLEFLIYFQGNSAPDKSGLPSDRFSAERTGGSVSTLTIQRTQQEDSAVYLCASSQTSGTYNEQFFGPGTRLTVL.

To note about this clonotype: One end of the junction fails to match germline, which may point to a read error. The V call is TRBV30, the J call TRBJ2-7; D not resolved. CDR3 length equals 12 residues. Germline V gives CDR1 GTSNPN, CDR2 SVGIG (reference sequence). CDR3 nucleotides: TGTGCCTGGATGCCGGCGAACTACGAGCGGTACTTC. Its translation is CAWMPANYERYF.

This clonotype was recorded many times. The J gene is TRBJ2-1, the V gene TRBV28, with 9 nucleotides matching TRBD2. This CDR3 region has 18 residues. In germline, CDR1 is MDHEN, CDR2 SYDVKM. V dropped 2 bases and J dropped 4; count of bases not matched to a gene: 12. CDR3: CASSLGGGRAVKYNEQFF. In DNA form, the CDR3 reads TGTGCCAGCAGTTTAGGTGGCGGGAGGGCCGTGAAGTACAATGAGCAGTTCTTC.

The rearrangement joins TRBV6-1 to TRBJ1-2; 7 nucleotides match TRBD1. Per germline, CDR1 MNHNS and CDR2 SASEGT. The CDR3 runs 15 residues. V was clipped by 6 bases and J by 4 bases; unmatched bases: 11. The CDR3, as DNA: TGTGCCAGCAGGACTATGGAGGGGGCTGGCTATGGCTACACCTTC. It is translated as CASRTMEGAGYGYTF.

This clonotype was found many times. CDR3 in amino acids: CASSFETNPGETQYF. CDR3 DNA sequence: TGTGCCAGCAGCTTCGAGACCAACCCCGGAGAGACCCAGTACTTC. The chain has TRBV9 and TRBJ2-5; D is unresolved. Germline V gene data show CDR1 as SGDLS and CDR2 as YYNGEE. Trimming left V 4 bases short and J 4 bases short, with 17 bases between. This CDR3 contains 15 residues.

Regarding this clonotype: This may be a read error: a much more frequent sequence differs by one nucleotide. CDR3 sequence reads: CASGWDKKLFF. CDR3 DNA: TGTGCCAGCGGATGGGATAAAAAACTGTTTTTT. This sequence joins TRBV2 and TRBJ1-4; D remains ambiguous. With 8 bases removed from V and 9 bases from J, the gap between germline ends came to 10 bases. Per germline, CDR1 SNHLY and CDR2 FYNNEI. The CDR3 loop spans 11 amino acids. The variable domain in full, with the rest retrieved from reference TRBV2 and TRBJ1-4, is EPEVTQTPSHQVTQMGQEVILRCVPISNHLYFYWYRQILGQKVEFLVSFYNNEISEKSEIFDDQFSVERPDGSNFTLKIRSTKLEDSAMYFCASGWDKKLFFGSGTQLSVL.

V usage is TRBV5-4 and J usage is TRBJ2-1, with a tentative D call TRBD1 (6 bases). Per germline, CDR1 SGHNT and CDR2 YYREEE (reference sequence). The CDR3 loop spans 12 amino acids. The V end was cut by 4 bases, the J end by 7 bases, with 9 bases between. DNA for the CDR3: TGTGCCAGCAGCCGAGACAGGAATGAGCAGTTCTTC. It is translated as CASSRDRNEQFF.

The table lists this clonotype with many counts. In DNA, the CDR3 is TGTGCCACCAGTGACCCCGGATGGACAGGGTGGGAGACCCAGTACTTC. Protein: CATSDPGWTGWETQYF. V is TRBV24-1 and J is TRBJ2-5; 8 bases line up with TRBD1. The germline gives CDR1 KGHDR, CDR2 SFDVKD. This CDR3 is 16 amino acids long. V dropped 4 bases and J dropped 5; count of bases not matched to a gene: 11.

This clonotype was seen at least ten times. The chain links TRBV2 to TRBJ2-1, with 8 positions matching TRBD2. Germline CDR1 reads SNHLY; CDR2 reads FYNNEI. Germline trimming cut 6 bases from V and 6 bases from J; bases unmatched to any gene: 13. There are 16 residues in the CDR3. This CDR3 is CASSTGREGLFNEQFF. Written as DNA, the CDR3 is TGTGCCAGCAGCACCGGGAGGGAGGGCCTGTTCAATGAGCAGTTCTTC. Variable domain in full (rest from reference TRBV2 and TRBJ2-1): EPEVTQTPSHQVTQMGQEVILRCVPISNHLYFYWYRQILGQKVEFLVSFYNNEISEKSEIFDDQFSVERPDGSNFTLKIRSTKLEDSAMYFCASSTGREGLFNEQFFGPGTRLTVL.

This clonotype has only a few counts. The chain recombines TRBV29-1 with TRBJ1-1, with a weak D call TRBD1 (6 bases). Trimming shortened V by 3 bases and J by 5 bases, and 16 bases separated the two germline ends. This CDR3 has 14 residues. The germline V gene has CDR1 SQVTM and CDR2 ANQGSEA. As DNA, the CDR3 is TGCAGCGTTGATAGCGGGGGGCGAGGAACTGAAGCTTTCTTT. As protein: CSVDSGGRGTEAFF.

A few counts support this clonotype. The junction shows a germline mismatch at one end, possibly a read error. This chain links TRBV7-2 with TRBJ2-1; D might be TRBD2 (5 bases). The germline V gene encodes CDR1 SGHTA and CDR2 FQGNSA. The CDR3 extends over 15 amino acids. In DNA, the CDR3 is TGTGCCAGCAGCTTAGGCCCTAGCTCCTACAATGAGCAGCTCTTC. Its protein is CASSLGPSSYNEQLF.

This clonotype was recorded at least ten times. The chain employs TRBV18 and TRBJ2-1, with 9 nucleotides matching TRBD2. Trimming at V came to 4 bases and at J to 7 bases, leaving 8 bases not matched to a gene. The CDR3 runs to 15 residues. CDR1 and CDR2 (germline): KGHSH, LQKENI. The CDR3 DNA is TGTGCCAGCTCACGGGTAGCGGGAGAAGCGAATGAGCAGTTCTTC. Translation gives CASSRVAGEANEQFF.

V usage is TRBV28 and J usage is TRBJ1-2; 8 nucleotides match TRBD1. The V segment lost 2 bases and the J segment 2 bases; nucleotides outside the gene matches: 10. The CDR3 runs 17 residues. Germline V gene lookup returns CDR1 MDHEN and CDR2 SYDVKM. This chain's CDR3 is CASSLRTGIKGNYGYTF. In nucleotides, the CDR3 is TGTGCCAGCAGTTTAAGGACAGGGATCAAGGGAAACTATGGCTACACCTTC.

This clonotype was counted only a few times. The V and J genes are TRBV6-2 or TRBV6-3 and TRBJ2-5; D not resolved. The CDR3 totals 13 residues. Trimming took off 8 bases at V and 0 bases at J, with 10 bases between the two ends. In germline, CDR1 is MNHEY, CDR2 SVGEGT. CDR3 in amino acids: CASGRVYQETQYF. DNA for the CDR3: TGTGCCAGCGGCCGGGTGTACCAAGAGACCCAGTACTTC.

This clonotype turned up a few times. This chain joins TRBV18 and TRBJ2-7, with D perhaps matching TRBD2 (6 bases). Germline assignment: CDR1 KGHSH and CDR2 LQKENI. The CDR3 has 15 residues. The V and J ends lost 0 bases and 3 bases respectively, with 12 bases between them. CDR3 coding DNA: TGTGCCAGCTCACCACCTAGCGGTCGGGGCTACGAGCAGTACTTC. Protein: CASSPPSGRGYEQYF.